Sequencing of this T cell receptor (beta chain) was carried out in a study of OX40 agonist ivuxolimab in advanced cancers. Libraries were prepared by immunoSEQ multiplex PCR; TCRdb keeps only in-frame clonotypes and omits some of them. The sample contains under 100,000 clones, approximately 82% of which appear only once. The CDR3 is 14 amino acids. The V gene lost 0 bases and the J gene lost 8 bases, with 8 bases spanning the gap. Germline V lookup: CDR1 SGHTA, CDR2 FQGNSA. The rearrangement joins TRBV7-2 to TRBJ1-6; D may be TRBD1 (5 bases). The source is an adult with an advanced solid tumor such as melanoma, head and neck, liver or kidney cancer. The input for sequencing was CD4+ or CD8+ T cells sorted from blood, taken in a trial of the OX40 agonist ivuxolimab. The CDR3 sequence is CASSLADRYSPLHF. The CDR3 DNA reads TGTGCCAGCAGCTTAGCCGACAGATATTCACCCCTCCACTTT.